These T cell receptor beta chains were read from a single sample in a study of cytomegalovirus exposure and HLA in healthy donors. Libraries were prepared by immunoSEQ multiplex PCR; TCRdb keeps only in-frame clonotypes and omits some of them. Among 110,000 to 150,000 clones listed, just over 90% were seen once. Input material: PBMCs. The receptors were sampled from a man younger than 30 in good health and CMV-seronegative. Each CDR3 is given with its conserved first and last residue. A D gene is named only where the DNA matches it firmly. Size tells how often a clone was seen (once, few, many) or the class of an expanded clone, and some rows leave it out.

>.|TRBJ2-2|TRBV18|.
CASSPLGQNTGELFF
TGTGCCAGCTCACCACTGGGACAGAACACCGGGGAGCTGTTTTTT
>.|TRBJ2-7|TRBV5-1|.
CASSLDPGREQYF
TGCGCCAGCAGCTTGGATCCGGGGAGGGAGCAGTACTTC
>.|TRBJ2-5|TRBV27|TRBD2
CASSSSLAGGQLWETQYF
TGTGCCAGCAGTTCCTCCCTAGCGGGGGGACAATTGTGGGAGACCCAGTACTTC
>once|TRBJ2-1|TRBV29-1|TRBD2
CSVEPGLAPPEQFF
TGCAGCGTTGAGCCGGGACTAGCTCCCCCAGAGCAGTTCTTC
>once|TRBJ2-5|TRBV5-1|TRBD1
CASSAIGTAEETQYF
TGCGCCAGCAGCGCGATCGGGACAGCTGAAGAGACCCAGTACTTC
>.|TRBJ2-7|TRBV5-1|TRBD1
CASSLGGQGTYEQYF
TGCGCCAGCAGCTTGGGGGGACAGGGAACCTACGAGCAGTACTTC
>.|TRBJ2-1|TRBV19|.
CASSAHRGGLNNEQFF
TGTGCCAGTAGTGCTCACAGGGGGGGCCTTAACAATGAGCAGTTCTTC
>.|TRBJ2-1|TRBV5-1|TRBD1
CASSSGGTGWDNEQFF
TGCGCCAGCAGCTCCGGCGGGACAGGGTGGGACAATGAGCAGTTCTTC
>.|TRBJ1-5|TRBV30|TRBD1
CAWSRQGLASNQPQHF
TGTGCCTGGAGTAGACAGGGTCTCGCAAGCAATCAGCCCCAGCATTTT
>.|TRBJ2-3|TRBV10-3|.
CAISSLSSTDTQYF
TGTGCCATCAGTTCCCTATCTAGCACAGATACGCAGTATTTT
>.|TRBJ1-4|TRBV18|.
CASSPRTAWDEKLFF
TGTGCCAGCTCACCAAGGACAGCCTGGGATGAAAAACTGTTTTTT
>.|TRBJ2-1|TRBV29-1|.
CSVAESTYNEQFF
TGCAGCGTTGCCGAAAGCACTTACAATGAGCAGTTCTTC
>.|TRBJ1-4|TRBV2|.
CASRKTPAGGLREKLFF
TGTGCCAGCAGGAAGACCCCAGCTGGGGGGTTACGTGAAAAACTGTTTTTT
>.|TRBJ2-2|TRBV2|TRBD2
CASRASGRASNTGELFF
TGTGCCAGCAGAGCTAGCGGGAGGGCCTCGAACACCGGGGAGCTGTTTTTT
>.|TRBJ2-7|TRBV18|TRBD1
CASSLGRDRKTYEQYF
TGTGCCAGCTCGCTCGGCCGGGACAGGAAGACCTACGAGCAGTACTTC
>.|TRBJ2-1|TRBV27|TRBD2
CASSPPGLAGNEQFF
TGTGCCAGCAGTCCTCCGGGACTAGCGGGAAATGAGCAGTTCTTC
>.|TRBJ1-3|TRBV5-4|.
CASSLNPGSGNTIYF
TGTGCCAGCAGCTTGAACCCAGGGTCTGGAAACACCATATATTTT
>.|TRBJ2-3|TRBV13|TRBD1
CASSWIRDRGTTDTQYF
TGTGCCAGCAGCTGGATCCGGGACAGGGGGACCACAGATACGCAGTATTTT
>few|TRBJ2-2|TRBV5-1|.
CASSRAVRESNTGELFF
TGCGCCAGCAGCCGAGCGGTACGGGAGTCTAACACCGGGGAGCTGTTTTTT
>.|TRBJ1-1|TRBV15|.
CATSGQQGTEAFF
TGTGCCACCAGCGGACAACAGGGAACTGAAGCTTTCTTT
>.|TRBJ2-7|TRBV15|.
CATAQGVDSYEQYF
TGTGCCACCGCACAGGGAGTAGACTCCTACGAGCAGTACTTC
>.|TRBJ2-1|TRBV9|TRBD2
CASSPRTSGNRVEQFF
TGTGCCAGCAGCCCACGGACTAGCGGGAATCGGGTTGAGCAGTTCTTC
>.|TRBJ1-5|TRBV2|.
CASSASQGSNQPQHF
TGTGCCAGCAGCGCCAGTCAGGGGTCGAATCAGCCCCAGCATTTT
>.|TRBJ1-2|TRBV30|TRBD1
CAWRDETGYRANYGYTF
TGTGCCTGGAGGGACGAGACAGGGTATCGGGCAAACTATGGCTACACCTTC
>.|TRBJ1-2|TRBV7-9|.
CASSLEAGVGYTF
TGTGCCAGCAGCTTAGAAGCAGGGGTTGGCTACACCTTC
>once|TRBJ1-5|TRBV5-1|.
CASSLLDSYNQPQHF
TGCGCCAGCAGCCTGCTAGACAGTTACAATCAGCCCCAGCATTTT
>.|TRBJ1-4|TRBV27|TRBD1
CASSMGTGVTNEKLFF
TGTGCCAGCAGCATGGGGACAGGGGTAACTAATGAAAAACTGTTTTTT
>.|TRBJ1-1|TRBV11-3|.
CASKPSNTEAFF
TGTGCCAGCAAGCCGTCGAACACTGAAGCTTTCTTT
>.|TRBJ2-5|TRBV5-1|.
CASSLQVTQETQYF
TGCGCCAGCAGCTTACAAGTCACCCAAGAGACCCAGTACTTC
>.|TRBJ2-2|TRBV5-6|TRBD2
CASSSAGNPGELFF
TGTGCCAGCAGCTCAGCGGGAAATCCCGGGGAGCTGTTTTTT
>.|TRBJ2-3|TRBV5-4|.
CASSLTDTQYF
TGTGCCAGCAGTCTGACAGATACGCAGTATTTT
>.|TRBJ1-2|TRBV6-5|TRBD1
CASSYSRDSNYGYTF
TGTGCCAGCAGTTACTCTAGGGACAGTAACTATGGCTACACCTTC
>.|TRBJ2-3|TRBV10-3|.
CAISELSSDLPTSTDTQYF
TGTGCCATCAGTGAACTTTCTAGCGACCTGCCCACTAGCACAGATACGCAGTATTTT
>many|TRBJ1-6|TRBV10-1|.
CASQAGGRSPLHF
TGCGCCAGTCAGGCCGGGGGTCGATCACCCCTCCACTTT
>.|TRBJ1-3|TRBV7-9|.
CASSPRGYGTIYF
TGTGCCAGCAGCCCCAGAGGCTATGGAACCATATATTTT
>.|TRBJ2-7|TRBV5-1|TRBD2
CASSPSGAHYEQYF
TGCGCCAGCAGCCCTAGCGGGGCCCACTACGAGCAGTACTTC
>.|TRBJ2-5|TRBV11-2|.
CASSLFRTDGTQYF
TGTGCCAGCAGCTTATTCCGGACAGACGGGACCCAGTACTTC
>.|TRBJ2-4|TRBV18|.
CASSRTGVKNIQYF
TGTGCCAGCTCACGTACGGGAGTCAAAAACATTCAGTACTTC
>.|TRBJ2-2|TRBV5-6|.
CASSLLSGELFF
TGTGCCAGCAGCTTGTTATCCGGGGAGCTGTTTTTT
>.|TRBJ2-1|TRBV19|.
CASSSPPGVMVNNEQFF
TGTGCCAGTTCTTCCCCTCCAGGGGTTATGGTCAACAATGAGCAGTTCTTC
>.|TRBJ2-2|TRBV11-1|.
CASSLLLNTGELFF
TGTGCCAGCAGCTTATTACTAAACACCGGGGAGCTGTTTTTT
>once|TRBJ2-3|TRBV4-1|.
CASSQEGSYRDTQYF
TGCGCCAGCAGCCAAGAGGGCAGTTATCGAGATACGCAGTATTTT
>.|TRBJ2-2|TRBV10-1|.
CASSGLGRAGELFF
TGCGCCAGCAGTGGATTAGGGCGGGCCGGGGAGCTGTTTTTT
>few|TRBJ2-1|TRBV29-1|.
CSVDEDEQFF
TGCAGCGTTGACGAGGATGAGCAGTTCTTC
>.|TRBJ1-2|TRBV7-2|TRBD1
CASSRAGTGIYGYTF
TGTGCCAGCAGCCGCGCCGGGACAGGGATCTATGGCTACACCTTC
>.|TRBJ2-5|TRBV19|.
CASSIARTPQETQYF
TGTGCCAGTAGTATAGCCCGGACTCCACAAGAGACCCAGTACTTC
>.|TRBJ2-7|TRBV10-3|TRBD1
CAISESRTGSYEQYF
TGTGCCATCAGTGAGTCCCGGACAGGCTCCTACGAGCAGTACTTC
>.|TRBJ1-2|TRBV7-8|TRBD1
CASSSGGQGRRGNYGYTF
TGTGCCAGCAGTTCAGGGGGACAGGGGAGGCGTGGGAACTATGGCTACACCTTC
>.|TRBJ1-2|TRBV29-1|.
CSVEEPGVSGYTF
TGCAGCGTTGAAGAACCAGGGGTGAGTGGCTACACCTTC
>.|TRBJ2-1|TRBV5-3|.
CARSSPRDSDNEQFF
TGTGCCAGAAGCTCGCCCAGGGACTCAGACAATGAGCAGTTCTTC
>.|TRBJ2-5|TRBV30|.
CAWSVWRGEETQYF
TGTGCCTGGAGTGTGTGGCGCGGAGAAGAGACCCAGTACTTC
>.|TRBJ1-5|TRBV6-5|.
CASSYSLGVGQPQHF
TGTGCCAGCAGTTATTCCTTAGGGGTTGGTCAGCCCCAGCATTTT
>.|TRBJ2-1|TRBV9|.
CASSLRFGSYNEQFF
TGTGCCAGCAGCCTTCGGTTTGGCTCCTACAATGAGCAGTTCTTC